This T cell receptor (beta chain) originates from a study of blood T cell repertoires in COVID-19. Original processing notes: Amplification with reference gene primers provided the estimates of nucleated cell counts. Using immunoSEQ multiplex PCR, the repertoire was profiled, and TCRdb retains in-frame clones only, with some absent. V and J calls plus clone size are reproduced from that table; the DNA served to infer D and trimming. The sample holds over 65,000 clones, about 80% seen once. Germline assignment: CDR1 SGHAT and CDR2 FQNNGV. V shed 3 bases and J 3 bases; nucleotides not matched to a gene: 7. This CDR3 contains 16 residues.

The specimen sequenced was peripheral blood. The V gene is TRBV11-2, the J gene TRBJ2-5; TRBD2 matches at 10 bases. The clonotype was recovered from a man older than 75 with active COVID-19. The CDR3 nucleotides are TGTGCCAGCAGCTTCCGAGCCCTAGCGGGAGAAGAGACCCAGTACTTC. Translated: CASSFRALAGEETQYF.